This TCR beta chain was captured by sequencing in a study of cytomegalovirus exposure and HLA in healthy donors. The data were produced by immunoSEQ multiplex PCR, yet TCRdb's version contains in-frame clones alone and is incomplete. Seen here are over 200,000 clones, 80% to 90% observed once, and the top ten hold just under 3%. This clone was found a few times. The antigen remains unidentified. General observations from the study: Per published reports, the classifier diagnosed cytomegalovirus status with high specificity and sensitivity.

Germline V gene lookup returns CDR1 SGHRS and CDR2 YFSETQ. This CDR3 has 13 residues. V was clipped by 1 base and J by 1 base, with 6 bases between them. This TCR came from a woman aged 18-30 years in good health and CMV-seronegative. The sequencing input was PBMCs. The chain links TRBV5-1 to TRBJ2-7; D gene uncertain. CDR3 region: CASSLQDSYEQYF. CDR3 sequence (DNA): TGCGCCAGCAGCTTGCAGGATTCCTACGAGCAGTACTTC.